These T cell receptor beta chains were read from a single sample in a study of human T cells and chemical hapten exposure. TCRdb reprocessed the RACE reads via MiXCR and lists one record per CDR3 protein. The sample lists some 83,000 distinct CDR3 sequences, approximately 12% occurring once. Sample: whole blood, taken in connection with sensitization to the hapten diphenylcyclopropenone (DPC). The receptors come from a woman aged 50 to 60 with alopecia areata. Some clones in this sample may be carry-over from other donors' samples. Each CDR3 is given with its conserved first and last residue. A D gene is named only where the DNA matches it firmly. Size values are once, few and many counts, or a class for expanded clones, and some rows have none.

CDR3aa	CDR3nt	j_gene	d_gene	v_gene	abundance
CAWGRPEAFF	TGTGCCTGGGGACGACCTGAAGCTTTCTTT	TRBJ1-1	NA	TRBV30	many
CASSLALATEAFF	TGTGCCAGCAGCTTAGCGTTAGCCACTGAAGCTTTCTTT	TRBJ1-1	NA	TRBV7-9	many
CASSLSGVGETQYF	TGTGCCAGCAGCTTAAGCGGGGTTGGGGAGACCCAGTACTTC	TRBJ2-5	TRBD2	TRBV7-7	many
CASRYDRGRGGYTF	TGTGCCAGCAGATACGACAGGGGGCGCGGTGGCTACACCTTC	TRBJ1-2	TRBD1	TRBV6-6	many
CASSPPGGADSGELFF	TGTGCCAGCAGCCCCCCTGGGGGGGCGGATTCGGGGGAGCTGTTTTTT	TRBJ2-2	NA	TRBV6-6	NA
CASSSGFYTEAFF	TGCGCCAGCAGCTCCGGGTTTTACACTGAAGCTTTCTTT	TRBJ1-1	NA	TRBV5-1	NA
CASSLRVQGNQPQHF	TGTGCCAGCAGCTTACGAGTACAGGGAAATCAGCCCCAGCATTTT	TRBJ1-5	NA	TRBV7-2	many
CASSALQGPRGYTF	TGTGCCAGCAGCGCACTCCAGGGGCCCCGTGGCTACACCTTC	TRBJ1-2	NA	TRBV9	many
CASSLIHEQYF	TGTGCCAGCAGCTTAATCCACGAGCAGTACTTC	TRBJ2-7	NA	TRBV13	few
CSARPGANQPQHF	TGCAGTGCCAGGCCCGGTGCTAATCAGCCCCAGCATTTT	TRBJ1-5	NA	TRBV20-1	few
CASSLTLAGGPAEQYF	TGTGCCAGCAGCCTGACGCTAGCGGGAGGGCCCGCCGAGCAGTACTTC	TRBJ2-7	TRBD2	TRBV7-2	many
CASSRGSPTDEQFF	TGTGCCAGCAGCCGGGGGTCACCCACGGATGAGCAGTTCTTC	TRBJ2-1	NA	TRBV7-3	many
CASSRNLLAGGTEQYF	TGTGCCAGCAGCCGCAACCTACTAGCGGGAGGAACCGAGCAGTACTTC	TRBJ2-7	TRBD2	TRBV11-2	NA
CASSLRGSNYGYTF	TGTGCCAGCAGTTTGAGGGGGTCTAACTATGGCTACACCTTC	TRBJ1-2	NA	TRBV27	NA
CASNLAGALYEQYF	TGTGCCAGCAACCTAGCGGGAGCCCTTTACGAGCAGTACTTC	TRBJ2-7	TRBD2	TRBV2	many